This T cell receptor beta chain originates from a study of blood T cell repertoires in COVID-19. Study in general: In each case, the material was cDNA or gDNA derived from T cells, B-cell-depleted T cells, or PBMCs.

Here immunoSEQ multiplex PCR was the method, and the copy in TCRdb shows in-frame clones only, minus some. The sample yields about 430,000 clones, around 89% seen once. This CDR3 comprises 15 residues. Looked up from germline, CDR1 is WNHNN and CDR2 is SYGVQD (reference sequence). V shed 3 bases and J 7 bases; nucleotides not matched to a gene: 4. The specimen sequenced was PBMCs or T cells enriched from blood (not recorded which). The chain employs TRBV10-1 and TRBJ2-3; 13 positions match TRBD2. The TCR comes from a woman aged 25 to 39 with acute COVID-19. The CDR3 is CASSELAGGLNTQYF. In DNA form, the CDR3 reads TGCGCCAGCAGTGAACTAGCGGGGGGGCTCAATACGCAGTATTTT.